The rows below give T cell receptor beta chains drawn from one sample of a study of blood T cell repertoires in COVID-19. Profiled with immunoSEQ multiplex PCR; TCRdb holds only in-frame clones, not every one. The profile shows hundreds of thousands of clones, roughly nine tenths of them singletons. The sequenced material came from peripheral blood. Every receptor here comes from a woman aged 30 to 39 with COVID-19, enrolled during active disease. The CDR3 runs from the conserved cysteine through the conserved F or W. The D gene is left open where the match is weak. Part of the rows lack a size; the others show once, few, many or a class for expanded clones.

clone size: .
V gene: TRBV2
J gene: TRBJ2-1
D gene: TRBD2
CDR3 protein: CASSVAGTSFDEQFF
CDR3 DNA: TGTGCCAGCAGTGTGGCCGGGACTAGTTTCGATGAGCAGTTCTTC

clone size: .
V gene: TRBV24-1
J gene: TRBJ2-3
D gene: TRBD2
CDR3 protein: CATSVGGGTTSTDTQYF
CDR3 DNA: TGTGCCACCAGCGTCGGGGGGGGTACAACTAGCACAGATACGCAGTATTTT

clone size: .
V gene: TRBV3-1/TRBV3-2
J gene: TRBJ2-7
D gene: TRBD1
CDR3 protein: CASSQSTRDRPSYEQYF
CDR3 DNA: TGTGCCAGCAGCCAGTCTACTCGGGACAGGCCCTCCTACGAGCAGTACTTC

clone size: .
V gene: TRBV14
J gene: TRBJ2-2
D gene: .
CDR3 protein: CASTLTGRTGELFF
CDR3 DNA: TGTGCCAGCACCCTAACAGGGCGAACCGGGGAGCTGTTTTTT

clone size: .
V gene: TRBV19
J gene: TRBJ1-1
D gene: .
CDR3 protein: CASSTPTVPSSTEAFF
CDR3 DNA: TGTGCCAGTAGTACCCCGACAGTGCCCAGTAGCACTGAAGCTTTCTTT

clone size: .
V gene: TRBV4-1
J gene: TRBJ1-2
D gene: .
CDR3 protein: CASSQIQGSGGYTF
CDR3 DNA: TGCGCCAGCAGCCAAATACAGGGATCAGGTGGCTACACCTTC

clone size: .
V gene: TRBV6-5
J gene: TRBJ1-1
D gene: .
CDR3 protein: CASRGGYWTEAFF
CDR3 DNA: TGTGCCAGCCGAGGGGGATATTGGACTGAAGCTTTCTTT

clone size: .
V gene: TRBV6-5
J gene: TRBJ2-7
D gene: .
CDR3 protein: CATQESSYEQYF
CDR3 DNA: TGTGCCACACAGGAAAGCTCCTACGAGCAGTACTTC

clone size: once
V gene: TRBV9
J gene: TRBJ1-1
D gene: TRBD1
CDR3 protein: CASSVEGAYNTEAFF
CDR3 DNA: TGTGCCAGCAGCGTAGAGGGGGCTTACAACACTGAAGCTTTCTTT

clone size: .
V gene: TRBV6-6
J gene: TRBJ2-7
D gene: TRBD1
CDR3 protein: CASSLQGEYDEQYF
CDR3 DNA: TGTGCCAGCAGTCTACAGGGGGAGTACGACGAGCAGTACTTC

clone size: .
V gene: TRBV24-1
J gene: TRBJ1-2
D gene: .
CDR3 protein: CATSDLWLNYGYTF
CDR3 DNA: TGTGCCACCAGTGATTTGTGGCTTAACTATGGCTACACCTTC

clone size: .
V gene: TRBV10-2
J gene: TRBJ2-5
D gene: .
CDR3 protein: CASSGRGMETQYF
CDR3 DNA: TGCGCCAGCAGTGGCAGGGGCATGGAGACCCAGTACTTC

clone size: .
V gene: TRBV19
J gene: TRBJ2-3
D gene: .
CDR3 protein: CASSIRLAVTDTQYF
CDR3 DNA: TGTGCCAGTAGTATAAGGCTAGCAGTCACAGATACGCAGTATTTT

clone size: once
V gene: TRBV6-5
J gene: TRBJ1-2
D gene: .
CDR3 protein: CASSYSPGSYGYTF
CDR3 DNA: TGTGCCAGCAGTTACTCTCCAGGGTCCTATGGCTACACCTTC

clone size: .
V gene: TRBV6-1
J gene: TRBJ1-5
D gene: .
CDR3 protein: CASSEARGWQPQHF
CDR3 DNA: TGTGCCAGCAGTGAAGCGAGGGGGTGGCAGCCCCAGCATTTT

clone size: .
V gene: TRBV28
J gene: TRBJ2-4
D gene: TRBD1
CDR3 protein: CASSLYRGPIAKNIQYF
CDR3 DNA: TGTGCCAGCAGTCTGTACAGGGGACCAATAGCCAAAAACATTCAGTACTTC

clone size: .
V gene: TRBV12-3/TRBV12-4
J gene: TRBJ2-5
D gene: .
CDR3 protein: CASSSVEAQYF
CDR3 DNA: TGTGCCAGCAGTTCAGTCGAGGCCCAGTACTTC

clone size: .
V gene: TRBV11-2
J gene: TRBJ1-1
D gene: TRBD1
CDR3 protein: CASSPRQGTEAFF
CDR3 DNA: TGTGCCAGCAGCCCTCGACAGGGGACTGAAGCTTTCTTT

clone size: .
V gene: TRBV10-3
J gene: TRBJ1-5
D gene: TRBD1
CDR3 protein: CAIRGQGSNQPQHF
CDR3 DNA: TGTGCCATCAGGGGACAGGGAAGCAATCAGCCCCAGCATTTT

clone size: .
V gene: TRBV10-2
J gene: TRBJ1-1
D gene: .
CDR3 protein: CASTDRNTEAFF
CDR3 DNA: TGCGCCAGCACCGACAGGAACACTGAAGCTTTCTTT

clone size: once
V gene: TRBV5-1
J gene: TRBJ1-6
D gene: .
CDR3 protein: CASSIRQSSYNSPLHF
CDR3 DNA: TGCGCCAGCAGCATCAGACAGAGCTCCTATAATTCACCCCTCCACTTT

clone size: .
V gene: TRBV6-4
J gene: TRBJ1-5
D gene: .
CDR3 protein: CARVGGSNQPQHF
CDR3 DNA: TGTGCCAGGGTAGGGGGTAGCAATCAGCCCCAGCATTTT

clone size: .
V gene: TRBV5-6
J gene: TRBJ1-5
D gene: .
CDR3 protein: CASSDSGGSNQPQHF
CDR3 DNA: TGTGCCAGCAGCGACAGCGGAGGGAGCAATCAGCCCCAGCATTTT

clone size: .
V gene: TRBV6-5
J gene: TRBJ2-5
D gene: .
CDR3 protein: CASTPLWDKQETQYF
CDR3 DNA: TGTGCCAGCACCCCACTTTGGGACAAACAAGAGACCCAGTACTTC

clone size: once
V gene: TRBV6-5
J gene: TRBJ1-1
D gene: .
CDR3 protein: CASSQGRAEAFF
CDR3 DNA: TGTGCCAGCAGTCAGGGTCGGGCTGAAGCTTTCTTT

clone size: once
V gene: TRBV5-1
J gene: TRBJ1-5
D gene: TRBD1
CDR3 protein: CASSSGTGVVSGQPQHF
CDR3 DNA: TGCGCCAGCAGCTCCGGGACAGGGGTCGTGTCGGGTCAGCCCCAGCATTTT

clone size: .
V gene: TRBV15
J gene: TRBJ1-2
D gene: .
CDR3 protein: CATSREKGSPGYTF
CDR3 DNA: TGTGCCACCAGCAGAGAGAAAGGGAGTCCTGGCTACACCTTC

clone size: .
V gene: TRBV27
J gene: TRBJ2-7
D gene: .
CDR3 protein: CASSFDRTRYEQYF
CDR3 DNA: TGTGCCAGCAGTTTTGACAGAACCCGGTACGAGCAGTACTTC

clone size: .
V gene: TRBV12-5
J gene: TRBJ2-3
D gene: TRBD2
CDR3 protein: CASVHRLAGVQPPSTDTQYF
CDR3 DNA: TGTGCTAGTGTTCACAGGCTAGCGGGGGTCCAACCCCCTAGCACAGATACGCAGTATTTT

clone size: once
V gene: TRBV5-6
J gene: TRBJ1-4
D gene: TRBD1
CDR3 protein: CASSQGQGGEKLFF
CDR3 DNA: TGTGCCAGCAGCCAGGGACAGGGTGGTGAAAAACTGTTTTTT

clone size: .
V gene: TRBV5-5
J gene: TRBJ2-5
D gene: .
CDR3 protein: CASSKGSQETQYF
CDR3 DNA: TGTGCCAGCAGCAAGGGGTCCCAAGAGACCCAGTACTTC

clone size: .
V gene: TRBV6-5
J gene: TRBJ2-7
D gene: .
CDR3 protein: CASRRPSSYEQYF
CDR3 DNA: TGTGCCAGCAGGAGGCCGAGCTCCTACGAGCAGTACTTC

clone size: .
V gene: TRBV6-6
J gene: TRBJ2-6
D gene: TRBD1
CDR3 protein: CASGPGTGRSGANVLTF
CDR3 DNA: TGTGCCAGCGGTCCCGGGACAGGGAGGTCTGGGGCCAACGTCCTGACTTTC

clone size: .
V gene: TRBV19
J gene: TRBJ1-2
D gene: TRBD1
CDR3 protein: CASSMLGQGFSGYTF
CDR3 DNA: TGTGCCAGTAGTATGTTGGGACAGGGGTTCTCTGGCTACACCTTC

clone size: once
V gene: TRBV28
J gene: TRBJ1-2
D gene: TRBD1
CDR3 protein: CASSAGQGLAYTF
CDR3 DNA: TGTGCCAGCAGCGCTGGACAGGGCCTAGCCTACACCTTC

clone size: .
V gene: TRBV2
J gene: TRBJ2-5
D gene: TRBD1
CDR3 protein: CARRVNRGLTETQYF
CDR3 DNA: TGTGCCAGGCGCGTAAACAGGGGGCTAACGGAGACCCAGTACTTC

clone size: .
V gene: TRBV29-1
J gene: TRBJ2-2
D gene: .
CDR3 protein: CSVLLGGTGELFF
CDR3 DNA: TGCAGCGTCCTCCTAGGGGGCACCGGGGAGCTGTTTTTT

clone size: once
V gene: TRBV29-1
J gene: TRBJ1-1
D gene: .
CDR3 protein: CSVEEAGAEAFF
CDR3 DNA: TGCAGCGTTGAGGAGGCAGGGGCTGAAGCTTTCTTT

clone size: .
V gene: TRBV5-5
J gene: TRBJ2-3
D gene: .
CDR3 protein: CASTGLGTDTQYF
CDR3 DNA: TGTGCCAGCACCGGACTCGGGACAGATACGCAGTATTTT

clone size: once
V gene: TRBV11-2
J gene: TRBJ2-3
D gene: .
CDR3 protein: CASSLVKGATDTQYF
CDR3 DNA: TGTGCCAGCAGCTTAGTGAAAGGGGCCACAGATACGCAGTATTTT

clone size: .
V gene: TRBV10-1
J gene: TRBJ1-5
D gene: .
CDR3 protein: CASPYRPNQPQHF
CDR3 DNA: TGCGCCAGCCCTTACAGACCGAATCAGCCCCAGCATTTT

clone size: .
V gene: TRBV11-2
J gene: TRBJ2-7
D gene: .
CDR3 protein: CASSLVDITTYEQYF
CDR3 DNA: TGTGCCAGCAGCTTAGTTGACATTACCACCTACGAGCAGTACTTC

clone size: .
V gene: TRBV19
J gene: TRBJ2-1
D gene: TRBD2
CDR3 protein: CASSMAGGLNEQFF
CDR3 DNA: TGTGCCAGTAGTATGGCGGGGGGGCTAAATGAGCAGTTCTTC

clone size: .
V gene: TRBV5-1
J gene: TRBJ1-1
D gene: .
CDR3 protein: CASSSGMGMNTEAFF
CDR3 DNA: TGCGCCAGCAGCTCCGGGATGGGGATGAACACTGAAGCTTTCTTT

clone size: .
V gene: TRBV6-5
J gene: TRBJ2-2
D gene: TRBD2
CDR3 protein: CASSWDYSNTGELFF
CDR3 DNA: TGTGCCAGCAGTTGGGACTATTCGAACACCGGGGAGCTGTTTTTT